This T cell receptor (beta chain) was recorded in a study of T-cell memory formation after mild COVID-19. The wider study: TCR clusters largely stayed donor specific. Overall study findings and caveats: Clones contracting day 15 to 85 were balanced CD4/CD8; later expanders leaned CD4+. Pre-infection memory harbored some responding clones, suggesting cross-reactive memory joined.

Via MiXCR, TCRdb re-called the 5' RACE reads, giving one row per CDR3 protein. The sample has 140,000 to 150,000 distinct CDR3 sequences; 20% to 25% are singletons. This CDR3 spans 16 amino acids. CDR1 and CDR2 from the germline V gene are SEHNR and FQNEAQ (reference sequence). With 3 bases clipped from V and 6 bases from J, the junction kept 10 bases outside the gene matches. This clonotype was seen a handful of times. Its target is not known. The chain recombines TRBV7-9 with TRBJ2-7; 11 bases are a match to TRBD2. The source material was PBMCs or a T cell subset sorted from them (not recorded which). The clonotype comes from an adult woman who had mild COVID-19 (a few samples of this study predate the infection). Cell type and time point are not known. The CDR3 nucleotides read TGTGCCAGCAGCTTGAATAGCGGGGGGGCACTGAGCGAGCAGTACTTC. Translating gives CASSLNSGGALSEQYF.